This T cell receptor beta chain was observed in a study of CD8 T cells in ankylosing spondylitis. From the 5' RACE reads, TCRdb called clonotypes with MiXCR, one entry per CDR3 protein. The table lists 150,000 to 200,000 distinct CDR3 sequences, under 15% of them singletons, with around 10% in the top ten. The clonotype originates from a female donor with ankylosing spondylitis or in good health (not recorded which). Sample: blood, either unsorted or a sorted T cell fraction (not recorded which).

In DNA, the CDR3 is TGCAGTGCTAGGGGGGGGTTGATTTCTGGTGGGGCCAACGTCCTGACTTTC. This codes for CSARGGLISGGANVLTF. V and J are TRBV20-1 and TRBJ2-6; 7 bases map to TRBD2. The length of the CDR3 is 17 residues. Germline assignment: CDR1 DFQATT and CDR2 SNEGSKA (reference sequence). V was pared by 3 bases and J by 3 bases, with 11 bases of the junction left unmatched.